Shown below are 22 T cell receptor beta chains from a single sample sequenced in a study of CD4+ T cells in melanoma. The assay was immunoSEQ multiplex PCR, and TCRdb's table has in-frame clones only and misses some. The sample has over 130,000 clones, roughly 91% seen once. These receptors all come from a human donor with melanoma.

V and J are TRBV19 and TRBJ2-7; tentative D call: TRBD2 (5 bases). This CDR3 region has 15 residues. V was cut by 6 bases and J by 2 bases, with 17 bases left in between. Per the germline V gene, CDR1 is LNHDA and CDR2 is SQIVND (reference sequence). CDR3 residues: CASSRRAGVPYEQYF. In DNA, the CDR3 is TGTGCCAGTAGCCGGCGGGCAGGAGTCCCCTACGAGCAGTACTTC.

The gene calls are TRBV5-8 and TRBJ2-5; possibly TRBD2 for D (6 bases). Between the trimmed V and J ends, which lost 3 bases and 2 bases, there was a span of 20 bases. Germline assignment: CDR1 SGHTS and CDR2 YDEGEE. CDR3 length equals 17 residues. The CDR3 protein is CASSYGRMGLGQETQYF. In DNA, the CDR3 is TGTGCCAGCAGCTACGGGCGTATGGGACTGGGGCAAGAGACCCAGTACTTC.

The chain joins TRBV2 to TRBJ2-3, with TRBD1 matching 9 bases. Germline CDR1 is SNHLY and CDR2 is FYNNEI. The junction had 10 bases not matched to a gene; V was cut back by 6 bases and J by 3 bases. CDR3 length equals 16 residues. The CDR3 bases are TGTGCCAGCAGGGGACCACCGGGACAGGGTACAGATACGCAGTATTTT. This sequence encodes CASRGPPGQGTDTQYF.

The chain couples TRBV4-1 to TRBJ1-1; D perhaps matches TRBD1 (6 bases). The CDR3 is made up of 15 amino acids. V lost 2 bases and J lost 2, with 12 bases in between. Per germline, CDR1 MGHRA and CDR2 YSYEKL. The CDR3 DNA follows: TGCGCCAGCAGCCAATTGAGACAGGTCAACACTGAAGCTTTCTTT. It specifies CASSQLRQVNTEAFF.

This chain uses TRBV6-1 with TRBJ2-6; D gene unclear. The germline V gene has CDR1 MNHNS and CDR2 SASEGT. Trimming took 6 bases from V and 0 from J, leaving 9 bases between them. This CDR3 has 15 amino acids. CDR3 sequence: CASSGRLSGANVLTF. In nucleotides, the CDR3 is TGTGCCAGCAGCGGACGGCTCTCTGGGGCCAACGTCCTGACTTTC.

The chain combines TRBV5-1 with TRBJ2-6; possibly TRBD1 or TRBD2 for D (5 bases each). Germline V gene lookup returns CDR1 SGHRS and CDR2 YFSETQ. This CDR3 is 21 amino acids long. Trimming shortened V by 4 bases and J by 0 bases, and 26 bases separated the two germline ends. DNA of the CDR3: TGCGCCAGCAGCCCGGTCGGAGCTTGGGACGGGGCCCTCTCTGGGGCCAACGTCCTGACTTTC. Translation gives CASSPVGAWDGALSGANVLTF.

V is TRBV7-9 and J is TRBJ2-7; unclear D gene. CDR3 length equals 14 residues. Germline loops: CDR1 SEHNR, CDR2 FQNEAQ (reference sequence). V shed 1 base and J shed 1 base, with 8 bases lying between them. CDR3 sequence (DNA): TGTGCCAGCAGCTTAGGTCCACGGTCCTACGAGCAGTACTTC. Amino acids: CASSLGPRSYEQYF.

The chain is built from TRBV25-1 and TRBJ2-3; D not resolved. The CDR3 sequence is 11 residues long. Germline V gene data show CDR1 as MGHDK and CDR2 as SYGVNS. V was clipped by 10 bases and J by 5 bases, with 10 bases between them. For the CDR3, the DNA is TGTGCCACGACTTGGCAAGATACGCAGTATTTT. Translated, it gives CATTWQDTQYF.

The chain is built from TRBV30 and TRBJ2-5; 8 nucleotides match TRBD1. The length of the CDR3 is 14 residues. From germline, CDR1 is GTSNPN and CDR2 SVGIG (reference sequence). The V and J ends lost 3 bases and 5 bases, in that order; junction bases with no gene match: 8. The CDR3 DNA reads as TGTGCCTGGAGGGGACAGGATGGTTTGGAGACCCAGTACTTC. This sequence encodes CAWRGQDGLETQYF.

This clone came up once. This chain links TRBV5-1 with TRBJ1-2, with TRBD1 identical over 10 bases. After removal of 3 bases from V and 6 bases from J, the junction contained 8 bases not matched to a gene. Germline assignment: CDR1 SGHRS and CDR2 YFSETQ. CDR3 length: 15 amino acids. The CDR3 spells CASSSPGQGLDGYTF. CDR3 nucleotides: TGCGCCAGCAGCTCTCCGGGACAGGGGTTAGATGGCTACACCTTC. The variable domain in full, completed from reference TRBV5-1 and TRBJ1-2, reads KAGVTQTPRYLIKTRGQQVTLSCSPISGHRSVSWYQQTPGQGLQFLFEYFSETQRNKGNFPGRFSGRQFSNSRSEMNVSTLELGDSALYLCASSSPGQGLDGYTFGSGTRLTVV.

This chain links TRBV6-5 with TRBJ1-1; D is uncertain. Looked up from germline, CDR1 is MNHEY and CDR2 is SVGAGI. Trimming stripped 0 bases from V and 7 bases from J, with 6 bases between. The CDR3 is 12 residues long. This chain's CDR3 is CASSYSTGEAFF. CDR3 bases: TGTGCCAGCAGTTACTCGACGGGTGAAGCTTTCTTT.

The chain joins TRBV30 to TRBJ2-7; a possible D gene is TRBD1 (5 bases). Trimming shortened V by 1 base and J by 12 bases, and 19 bases separated the two germline ends. The CDR3 totals 13 residues. Germline lookup yields CDR1 GTSNPN and CDR2 SVGIG (reference sequence). Here the CDR3 reads CAWSAPFGARPYF. Here the CDR3 DNA reads TGTGCCTGGAGTGCCCCCTTTGGGGCCCGGCCGTACTTC.

This sequence joins TRBV4-2 and TRBJ1-4; D call uncertain. Looked up from germline, CDR1 is LGHNA and CDR2 is YNFKEQ. V lost 3 bases, J lost 7 bases, and 18 bases lay in between. The CDR3 totals 16 residues. CDR3 in amino acids: CASSHLLRRDGEKLFF. The CDR3 coding sequence is TGTGCCAGCAGCCACCTCTTGAGGAGGGATGGTGAAAAACTGTTTTTT.

The V call is TRBV11-2, the J call TRBJ2-7; TRBD1 aligns across 7 bases. CDR3 length: 16 amino acids. In germline, CDR1 is SGHAT, CDR2 FQNNGV. Germline trimming cut 4 bases from V and 1 base from J; bases unmatched to any gene: 10. The CDR3 coding sequence is TGTGCCAGCAGCTCGGTAAGAGGGGACAGATCCTACGAGCAGTACTTC. Amino acids: CASSSVRGDRSYEQYF.

The rearrangement links TRBV5-1 to TRBJ2-7, with a tentative D call TRBD1 (6 bases). This CDR3 spans 15 amino acids. Trimming left V 4 bases short and J 4 bases short, with 18 bases between. Germline assignment: CDR1 SGHRS and CDR2 YFSETQ. The CDR3 nucleotides read TGCGCCAGCAGCCCCAGGGGCCCTAGCCCTTACGAGCAGTACTTC. The encoded protein is CASSPRGPSPYEQYF.

The V gene is TRBV6-1, the J gene TRBJ2-5; D is perhaps TRBD1 (6 bases). The V gene's germline CDR1 is MNHNS and CDR2 SASEGT. Trimming removed 5 bases from V and 6 bases from J, with 13 bases in between. The CDR3 runs to 13 residues. CDR3 coding DNA: TGTGCCAGCAGTACAGGGTCCGGGCAGACCCAGTACTTC. This translates into CASSTGSGQTQYF.

This chain links TRBV21-1 with TRBJ1-1; no DNA check was done on the table's D call, TRBD1. TRBV21-1 is annotated as a pseudogene. CDR3 size: 15 residues. DNA of the CDR3: TGTGCCAGCAGCAAACGACAGGTAATGAACACTGAAGCTTTCTTT. This translates into CASSKRQVMNTEAFF.

The chain has TRBV2 and TRBJ1-1, with a possible D match to TRBD1 (6 bases). With 7 bases removed from V and 8 bases from J, the gap between germline ends came to 17 bases. CDR3 length equals 13 residues. Per germline, CDR1 SNHLY and CDR2 FYNNEI. CDR3 DNA sequence: TGTGCCAGCACGCTCGGACAGCCCCGCGAAGCTTTCTTT. Translated: CASTLGQPREAFF.

The chain is built from TRBV5-5 and TRBJ1-1; perhaps TRBD1 as D (6 bases). The CDR3 length is 16 residues. With 5 bases removed from V and 4 bases from J, the gap between germline ends came to 21 bases. CDR1 and CDR2 (germline): SGHKS, YYEKEE (reference sequence). The CDR3 region has the DNA TGTGCCAGCAGTCTTGGGCGCGGGGGGCGCGGCACTGAAGCTTTCTTT. It yields the protein CASSLGRGGRGTEAFF.

This clone appeared once. This chain connects TRBV6-5 to TRBJ2-3; 9 nucleotides agree with TRBD1. The CDR3 covers 14 residues. In germline, CDR1 is MNHEY, CDR2 SVGAGI. V lost 6 bases, J lost 4 bases, and 5 bases stayed unmatched. CDR3 protein: CASSSGTGSDTQYF. The DNA of the CDR3 is TGTGCCAGCAGCTCCGGGACAGGGTCAGATACGCAGTATTTT.

The rearrangement joins TRBV13 to TRBJ2-1; D not certain. V was cut by 5 bases and J by 5 bases, with 13 bases left in between. Germline V gene data show CDR1 as PRHDT and CDR2 as FYEKMQ (reference sequence). The CDR3 covers 14 residues. In nucleotides, the CDR3 is TGTGCCAGCAGCCCACGGCTAGGGCACAATGAGCAGTTCTTC. Residues: CASSPRLGHNEQFF.

J is TRBJ2-7 and V is TRBV6-5; TRBD1 is a possible D gene (6 bases). Germline assignment: CDR1 MNHEY and CDR2 SVGAGI. The CDR3 consists of 14 residues. Trimming removed 2 bases at V and 0 bases at J, with 8 bases between. DNA for the CDR3: TGTGCCAGCAGTTACGGGGGACACTCCTACGAGCAGTACTTC. Its protein is CASSYGGHSYEQYF.